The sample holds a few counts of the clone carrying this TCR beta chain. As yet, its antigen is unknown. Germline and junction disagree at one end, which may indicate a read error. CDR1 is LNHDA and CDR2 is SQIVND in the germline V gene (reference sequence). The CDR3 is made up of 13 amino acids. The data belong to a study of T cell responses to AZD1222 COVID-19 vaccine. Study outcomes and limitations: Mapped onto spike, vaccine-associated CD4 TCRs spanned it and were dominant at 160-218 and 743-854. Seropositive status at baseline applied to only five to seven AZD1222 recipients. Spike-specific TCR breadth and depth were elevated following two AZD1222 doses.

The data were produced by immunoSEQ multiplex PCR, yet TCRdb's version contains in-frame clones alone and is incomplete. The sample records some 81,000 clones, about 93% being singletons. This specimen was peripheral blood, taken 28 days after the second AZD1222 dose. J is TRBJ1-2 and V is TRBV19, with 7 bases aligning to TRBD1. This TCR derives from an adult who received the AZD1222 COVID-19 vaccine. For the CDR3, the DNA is TGTGCCAGTAGTTTAGACAGGGAAAGTGGCTACACCTTC. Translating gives CASSLDRESGYTF.